Sequencing of this TCR beta chain was carried out in a study of shared clonotypes between healthy human individuals. In this sample, this clone turned up a few times. Its target is unknown. At one end the junction does not follow the germline gene, possibly because of a read error. Study conclusions and caveats: Generation probabilities were higher for clonotypes shared across all four sorted-subset donors than for unshared ones.

TCRdb's copy holds only in-frame clones and misses some; the assay was immunoSEQ multiplex PCR. The repertoire holds about 110,000 clones, roughly two thirds seen once, with approximately 23% in the top ten. The authors combined CD45RO+ cells with CCR7-negative CD45RA+ TemRA cells as CD8 memory. Germline CDR1 and CDR2: MDHEN and SYDVKM. The CDR3 has 14 residues. The material sequenced was memory CD8+ T cells sorted from blood. Subset noted: CD45RO+ cells pooled with CCR7-negative TemRA cells. This chain joins TRBV28 and TRBJ2-5, with 14 bases fitting TRBD2. The sequence came from a woman aged 25 to 39 in good health. The CDR3 DNA reads as TGTGCGAGCAGCCGACTAGCGGGAGGGCCGGCCCAGTACTTC. This sequence encodes CASSRLAGGPAQYF. The full variable domain, rest sourced from reference TRBV28 and TRBJ2-5, is DVKVTQSSRYLVKRTGEKVFLECVQDMDHENMFWYRQDPGLGLRLIYFSYDVKMKEKGDIPEGYSVSREKKERFSLILESASTNQTSMYLCASSRLAGGPAQYFGPGTRLLVL.